Shown below are 2 T cell receptor beta chains from a single sample sequenced in a study of T cells after yellow fever vaccination. TCRdb ran MiXCR on the 5' RACE reads and lists one entry per CDR3 protein. The sample consists of nearly 350,000 distinct CDR3 sequences, 7% to 10% of them appearing once. The source material was PBMCs, sampled 45 days after the first yellow fever vaccination. The receptors originated from a man younger than 35 who received the YFV17D yellow fever vaccine.

The J gene is TRBJ2-3, the V gene TRBV19, with 11 bases matching TRBD2. With 4 bases clipped from V and 5 bases from J, the junction kept 8 bases outside the gene matches. Germline CDR1 reads LNHDA; CDR2 reads SQIVND (reference sequence). This CDR3 region has 16 residues. The CDR3 is CASSTYSGGARDTQYF. Written as DNA, the CDR3 is TGTGCCAGTAGTACCTATAGCGGGGGGGCCAGAGATACGCAGTATTTT.

This clonotype has more than one count but fewer than ten. V is TRBV7-2 and J is TRBJ2-6, with D uncertain. The CDR3 consists of 16 residues. Trimming left V 1 base short and J 3 bases short, with 10 bases between. Germline lookup yields CDR1 SGHTA and CDR2 FQGNSA. CDR3 DNA sequence: TGTGCCAGCAGCTTAGTTGCTGGGGTTGGGGCCAACGTCCTGACTTTC. It encodes CASSLVAGVGANVLTF.